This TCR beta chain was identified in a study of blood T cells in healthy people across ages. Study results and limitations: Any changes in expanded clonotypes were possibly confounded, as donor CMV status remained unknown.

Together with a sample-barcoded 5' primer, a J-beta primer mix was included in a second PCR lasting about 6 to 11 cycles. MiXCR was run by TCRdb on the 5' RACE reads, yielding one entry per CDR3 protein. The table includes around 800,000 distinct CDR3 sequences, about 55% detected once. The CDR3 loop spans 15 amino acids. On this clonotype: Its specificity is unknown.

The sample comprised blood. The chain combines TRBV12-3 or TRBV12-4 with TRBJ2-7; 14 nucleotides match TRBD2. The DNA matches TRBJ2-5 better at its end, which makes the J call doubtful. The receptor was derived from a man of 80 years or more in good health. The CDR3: CASSPGLAGGSTQYF. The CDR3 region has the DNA TGTGCCAGCAGTCCAGGACTAGCGGGAGGATCGACCCAGTACTTC.